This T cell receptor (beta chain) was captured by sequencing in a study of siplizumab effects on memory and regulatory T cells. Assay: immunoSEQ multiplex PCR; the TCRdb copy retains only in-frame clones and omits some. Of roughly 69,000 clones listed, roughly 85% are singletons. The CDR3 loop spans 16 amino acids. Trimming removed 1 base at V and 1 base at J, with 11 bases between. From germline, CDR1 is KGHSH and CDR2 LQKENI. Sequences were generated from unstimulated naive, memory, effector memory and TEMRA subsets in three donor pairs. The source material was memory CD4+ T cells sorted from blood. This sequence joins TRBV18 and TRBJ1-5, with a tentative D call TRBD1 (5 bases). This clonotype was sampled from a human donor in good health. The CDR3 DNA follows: TGTGCCAGCTCACCACAGGGGTCGCTAAGCAATCAGCCCCAGCATTTT. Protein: CASSPQGSLSNQPQHF.